Listed here are 10 T cell receptor beta chains from one sample, sequenced in a study of T cells after yellow fever vaccination. In TCRdb, the 5' RACE reads were re-called with MiXCR into one record per CDR3 protein. The sample holds 300,000 to 400,000 distinct CDR3 sequences; 6.2% are singletons and the top ten take approximately 15%. The material sequenced was PBMCs, taken 5 days after the yellow fever booster vaccination. These receptor sequences come from a man aged 25 to 40 who received the YFV17D yellow fever vaccine.

The chain couples TRBV7-9 to TRBJ1-4, with D possibly being TRBD1 (5 bases). Trimming shortened V by 3 bases and J by 0 bases, and 11 bases separated the two germline ends. The CDR3 loop spans 16 amino acids. Germline V lookup: CDR1 SEHNR, CDR2 FQNEAQ (reference sequence). CDR3: CASSLEGTSTNEKLFF. As DNA, the CDR3 is TGTGCCAGCAGCTTGGAGGGGACCTCAACTAATGAAAAACTGTTTTTT.

This clonotype was found many times. J is TRBJ1-1 and V is TRBV12-3 or TRBV12-4; 7 bases are a match to TRBD1. The CDR3 sequence is 15 residues long. V dropped 7 bases and J dropped 4; count of bases not matched to a gene: 12. In nucleotides, the CDR3 is TGTGCCAGCACCATATCAGGGGGAAGGTTCACTGAAGCTTTCTTT. Translated, it gives CASTISGGRFTEAFF.

This clonotype was counted a few times. This chain links TRBV29-1 with TRBJ2-2, with D perhaps TRBD2 (5 bases). This CDR3 comprises 13 residues. Germline assignment: CDR1 SQVTM and CDR2 ANQGSEA. The ends were cut back, 0 bases at V and 6 bases at J, with 8 bases in the middle. DNA of the CDR3: TGCAGCGTTGAAGAAGAGGGCCCCGGGGAGCTGTTTTTT. It translates to CSVEEEGPGELFF.

This clonotype was recorded a few times. The chain joins TRBV30 to TRBJ2-2; either TRBD1 or TRBD2 may fit D (5 bases each). Germline values: CDR1 GTSNPN, CDR2 SVGIG (reference sequence). CDR3 size: 16 residues. The V end lost 3 bases, the J end lost 0 bases, and 14 bases lay between the germline ends. DNA of the CDR3: TGTGCCTGGAGCCCTCTCGGGGCGGCGAACACCGGGGAGCTGTTTTTT. It yields the protein CAWSPLGAANTGELFF.

This clonotype has ten or more counts. V gene TRBV20-1 combines with J gene TRBJ2-7; D remains ambiguous. Germline CDR1 reads DFQATT; CDR2 reads SNEGSKA (reference sequence). This CDR3 contains 11 residues. Trimming stripped 0 bases from V and 4 bases from J, with 4 bases between. The CDR3 region is CSARDKYEQYF. In nucleotides, the CDR3 is TGCAGTGCTAGAGATAAATACGAGCAGTACTTC.

In DNA, the CDR3 is TGTGCCAGCAGCGAGCGTAATATGGCCGTAGAGACCCAGTACTTC. This sequence encodes CASSERNMAVETQYF. The chain employs TRBV7-2 and TRBJ2-5; no clear D. Trimming took off 5 bases at V and 4 bases at J, with 17 bases between the two ends. The CDR3 loop spans 15 amino acids. Germline CDR1 SGHTA, CDR2 FQGNSA.

This clonotype came up a few times. The rearrangement uses TRBV20-1 and TRBJ1-1; D gene unclear. This CDR3 has 12 residues. CDR1 DFQATT and CDR2 SNEGSKA come from the germline V gene (reference sequence). Trimming removed 3 bases from V and 0 bases from J, with 5 bases in between. The CDR3 DNA follows: TGCAGTGCTAGCCGGATGAACACTGAAGCTTTCTTT. This translates into CSASRMNTEAFF.

The chain is built from TRBV19 and TRBJ2-1; no firm D call. V was clipped by 5 bases and J by 12 bases, with 17 bases between them. The CDR3 sequence is 13 residues long. Germline CDR1 is LNHDA and CDR2 is SQIVND (reference sequence). The CDR3 protein is CASSLQPSGWQFF. The CDR3 DNA follows: TGTGCCAGTAGTCTCCAACCTAGTGGTTGGCAGTTCTTC.

This clonotype was counted between two and nine times. This chain joins TRBV7-2 and TRBJ2-5; TRBD1 agrees at 11 bases. The CDR3 extends over 13 amino acids. Germline V gene lookup returns CDR1 SGHTA and CDR2 FQGNSA. V was pared by 5 bases and J by 5 bases, with 1 base of the junction left unmatched. The CDR3 loop is CASSGTGGETQYF. CDR3 nucleotides: TGTGCCAGCAGCGGGACAGGGGGTGAGACCCAGTACTTC.

The chain recombines TRBV20-1 with TRBJ2-7; 9 nucleotides agree with TRBD2. From germline, CDR1 is DFQATT and CDR2 SNEGSKA (reference sequence). V was clipped by 7 bases and J by 2 bases; unmatched bases: 9. This CDR3 has 14 amino acids. The chain's CDR3 is CSVSQSGRPYEQYF. The CDR3 region has the DNA TGCAGTGTTTCCCAGAGCGGGAGGCCCTACGAGCAGTACTTC.